This TCR beta chain came from a study of blood T cell repertoires in COVID-19. On the study more broadly: Acute and convalescent COVID-19 specimens originated in the United States, Italy and Spain.

Clones were read by immunoSEQ multiplex PCR, and TCRdb kept only the in-frame ones, dropping some. The repertoire holds 350,000 or so clones, with about 90% as singletons. Germline CDR1 reads WSHSY; CDR2 reads SAAADI. V gave up 4 bases and J gave up 6 bases, with 7 bases separating them. The CDR3 consists of 12 residues. The sequence was collected from a woman between 25 and 40 years old with COVID-19, enrolled during active disease. The sample consisted of peripheral blood. The V and J genes are TRBV10-2 and TRBJ1-5, with a tentative D call TRBD1 (6 bases). CDR3 in DNA: TGCGCCAGCAGTGGGGGGCTTCAGCCCCAGCATTTT. It yields the protein CASSGGLQPQHF.